One and the same sample provided the 14 T cell receptor beta chains below, sequenced in a study of patients and donors after allogeneic stem cell transplantation. In TCRdb, the RT-PCR reads were re-called with MiXCR into one record per CDR3 protein. The profile shows about 150,000 distinct CDR3 sequences, about a third of them singletons. The material sequenced was blood, either unsorted or a sorted T cell fraction (not recorded which). The receptor source for this set is a human donor who was either an allogeneic HSCT recipient or a stem cell or donor lymphocyte infusion donor (not recorded which). It is not recorded whose cells these are; they may come from a transplant donor.

This clonotype occurred a few times. The chain is built from TRBV27 and TRBJ1-6, with TRBD1 identical over 8 bases. CDR1 is MNHEY and CDR2 is SMNVEV in the germline V gene (reference sequence). The CDR3 length is 18 residues. V shed 2 bases, J shed 3 bases, and the junction held 9 bases outside the gene matches. This chain's CDR3 is CASSLRFSGTGYNSPLHF. CDR3 bases: TGTGCCAGCAGTTTAAGATTTTCCGGGACAGGCTATAATTCACCCCTCCACTTT.

The J gene is TRBJ1-2, the V gene TRBV9, with a tentative D call TRBD1 (6 bases). CDR3 length equals 16 residues. The V gene lost 4 bases and the J gene lost 4 bases, with 20 bases spanning the gap. Germline V gene data show CDR1 as SGDLS and CDR2 as YYNGEE. CDR3 nucleotide sequence: TGTGCCAGCAGCCTCGCTGAGGGGGGGCCAGGCTATGGCTACACCTTC. Translation: CASSLAEGGPGYGYTF.

This clonotype was picked up many times. For the CDR3, the DNA is TGCAGTGCTAGAGAACATGTTAGCAATCAGCCCCAGCATTTT. Amino acid sequence: CSAREHVSNQPQHF. The V gene is TRBV20-1, the J gene TRBJ1-5; unclear D gene. V shed 0 bases and J shed 0 bases, with 6 bases lying between them. The CDR3 has 14 amino acids. Germline CDR1 is DFQATT and CDR2 is SNEGSKA (reference sequence).

The sample holds a few counts of this clonotype. This chain links TRBV6-2 or TRBV6-3 with TRBJ1-2; no firm D call. V gave up 2 bases and J gave up 2 bases, with 9 bases separating them. The germline V gene has CDR1 MNHEY and CDR2 SVGEGT. The CDR3 totals 14 residues. DNA for the CDR3: TGTGCCAGCAGTTACGGGCAGGCAAACTATGGCTACACCTTC. Translated: CASSYGQANYGYTF.

The rearrangement links TRBV11-2 to TRBJ2-3; 11 nucleotides agree with TRBD2. The trim removed 8 bases at V and 0 bases at J, leaving 13 bases unmatched. Germline CDR1 reads SGHAT; CDR2 reads FQNNGV. The CDR3 is 18 residues long. DNA of the CDR3: TGTGCCAGCGCTCTAACCGGGACTAGCGGCCTAAGCACAGATACGCAGTATTTT. Residues: CASALTGTSGLSTDTQYF. Using reference TRBV11-2 and TRBJ2-3 for the parts outside the CDR3, the full variable domain is EAGVAQSPRYKIIEKRQSVAFWCNPISGHATLYWYQQILGQGPKLLIQFQNNGVVDDSQLPKDRFSAERLKGVDSTLKIQPAKLEDSAVYLCASALTGTSGLSTDTQYFGPGTRLTVL.

This clonotype was observed a handful of times. The chain has TRBV4-1 and TRBJ1-5, with D possibly TRBD1 on 6 matching bases. The V gene lost 1 base and the J gene lost 3 bases, with 16 bases spanning the gap. CDR3 length equals 17 residues. Per germline, CDR1 MGHRA and CDR2 YSYEKL. DNA for the CDR3: TGCGCCAGCAGCCAAGGACTCAGGGGTTTATTCAATCAGCCCCAGCATTTT. Amino acid sequence: CASSQGLRGLFNQPQHF.

This clonotype was counted between two and nine times. V gene TRBV6-2 or TRBV6-3 combines with J gene TRBJ1-1; D call uncertain. The CDR3 extends over 12 amino acids. Trimming shortened V by 5 bases and J by 2 bases, and 6 bases separated the two germline ends. Per the germline V gene, CDR1 is MNHEY and CDR2 is SVGEGT. CDR3 DNA sequence: TGTGCCAGCAGTGAAATTAACACTGAAGCTTTCTTT. Amino acids: CASSEINTEAFF.

This clonotype was observed a handful of times. The gene calls are TRBV3-1 and TRBJ1-1, with 10 bases matching TRBD1. Germline V CDR1 and CDR2: LGHDT, YNNKEL (reference sequence). The trim removed 3 bases at V and 5 bases at J, leaving 6 bases unmatched. The CDR3 loop spans 15 amino acids. The CDR3 DNA follows: TGTGCCAGCAGCCAGGGACAGGGGAGGGGTACTGAAGCTTTCTTT. Translated: CASSQGQGRGTEAFF.

This clonotype was seen repeatedly, ten times or more. This chain links TRBV7-6 with TRBJ1-1; 8 bases fit TRBD1. V lost 5 bases and J lost 2; bases outside the gene matches: 7. The length of the CDR3 is 15 residues. Germline V gives CDR1 SGHVS, CDR2 FNYEAQ. Written as DNA, the CDR3 is TGTGCCAGCAGCCCACAGGGGGGAGACAACACTGAAGCTTTCTTT. Encoded protein: CASSPQGGDNTEAFF.

This clonotype was seen a few times. Its ends do not fully match the called genes, so a read error is possible. The chain recombines TRBV28 with TRBJ1-4; D unclear. The CDR3 has 12 amino acids. Germline CDR1 and CDR2: MDHEN and SYDVKM. The CDR3 DNA reads as TGTGCCAGCAGGGCGGCGGTGGGCGAGGTTAAGTTT. This gives the protein CASRAAVGEVKF. The full variable domain, with the rest looked up from reference TRBV28 and TRBJ1-4, is DVKVTQSSRYLVKRTGEKVFLECVQDMDHENMFWYRQDPGLGLRLIYFSYDVKMKEKGDIPEGYSVSREKKERFSLILESASTNQTSMYLCASRAAVGEVKFGSGTQLSVL.

V and J are TRBV12-3 or TRBV12-4 and TRBJ1-6; D remains unclear. Between the trimmed V and J ends, which lost 8 bases and 2 bases, there was a span of 7 bases. The length of the CDR3 is 13 residues. The CDR3 DNA reads as TGTGCCAGCCGGGGTCCCTATAATTCACCCCTCCACTTT. It codes for CASRGPYNSPLHF.

The chain links TRBV19 to TRBJ2-7; D is uncertain. Germline CDR1 is LNHDA and CDR2 is SQIVND (reference sequence). CDR3 size: 12 residues. The V end lost 6 bases, the J end lost 2 bases, and 8 bases lay between the germline ends. The DNA for the CDR3 is TGTGCCAGTAGCGACCCGACCTACGAGCAGTACTTC. It translates to CASSDPTYEQYF.

The gene calls are TRBV20-1 and TRBJ2-3; TRBD2 matches at 9 bases. Looked up from germline, CDR1 is DFQATT and CDR2 is SNEGSKA (reference sequence). The trim removed 1 base at V and 1 base at J, leaving 6 bases unmatched. The CDR3 sequence is 16 residues long. The CDR3 loop reads CSARVASGGRTDTQYF. The CDR3 DNA reads TGCAGTGCTAGAGTAGCGAGCGGGGGGCGCACAGATACGCAGTATTTT.

The V call is TRBV5-1, the J call TRBJ2-7, with TRBD1 identical over 9 bases. Trimming at V came to 4 bases and at J to 3 bases, leaving 14 bases not matched to a gene. The V gene's germline CDR1 is SGHRS and CDR2 YFSETQ. This CDR3 region has 17 residues. The CDR3 reads CASSGRTGAAPNYEQYV. The CDR3 bases are TGCGCCAGCAGCGGCCGGACAGGGGCCGCCCCAAACTACGAGCAGTACGTC.